The rows below give T cell receptor beta chains drawn from one sample of a study of Graves' ophthalmopathy and Graves' hyperthyroidism. A single record per CDR3 protein comes from TCRdb applying MiXCR to the multiplex PCR reads. The table records 900,000 to 1,200,000 distinct CDR3 sequences, roughly two fifths of them present only once. Specimen: peripheral blood or thyroid tissue (not recorded which). The receptors originated from an adult man with Graves' hyperthyroidism. Both conserved end residues are part of each CDR3. D genes are given only for firm matches. Not all rows give a size; the values are once, few, many and, for expanded clones, a class.

v_gene,d_gene,abundance,j_gene,CDR3nt,CDR3aa
TRBV20-1,-,-,TRBJ1-5,TGCAGTGCTACCTCTGGGGGTAGGAGTGATCAGCCCCAGCATTTT,CSATSGGRSDQPQHF
TRBV10-3,-,many,TRBJ1-4,TGTGCCATCAGTGAGAGAGGATCCGGAGAAAAACTGTTTTTT,CAISERGSGEKLFF
TRBV19,-,-,TRBJ2-2,TGTGCCAGCACCACGGGACGGCAGAACACCGGGGAGCTGTTTTTT,CASTTGRQNTGELFF
TRBV13,TRBD1,many,TRBJ2-6,TGTGCCAGCAGCTTAGGGCCAGGGGGCTCTCCCGTCCTGACTTTC,CASSLGPGGSPVLTF
TRBV25-1,TRBD1,many,TRBJ1-3,TGTGCCAGCAGTGACCCCGGGACAGGGCAAAAGGGAAACACCATATATTTT,CASSDPGTGQKGNTIYF
TRBV7-8,TRBD1,few,TRBJ2-2,TGTGCCAGCAGCCCCCCGGGGACAGGGATGATTCTACGGGAGCTGTTTTTT,CASSPPGTGMILRELFF
TRBV7-2,-,-,TRBJ1-2,TGTGCCAGCAGCGTGGACAGCCACTATGGCTACACCTTC,CASSVDSHYGYTF
TRBV29-1,-,many,TRBJ1-2,TGCAGCGTTGCTGAGGGCTACACCTTC,CSVAEGYTF
TRBV2,TRBD2,few,TRBJ2-2,TGTGCCAGCAGGTCTAGCGGGAGCACCGGGGAGCTGTTTTTT,CASRSSGSTGELFF
TRBV10-3,TRBD1,many,TRBJ1-6,TGTGCCATCAGTGAGTCTCGGGACAGGGGCTATAATTCACCCCTCCACTTT,CAISESRDRGYNSPLHF
TRBV15,-,many,TRBJ1-6,TGTGCCACCTCCCGGGACAATTATAATTCACCCCTCCACTTT,CATSRDNYNSPLHF
TRBV29-1,TRBD1,-,TRBJ1-3,TGCAGCGTGGAACTGGGACAGGGAACGCCTGGAAACACCATATATTTT,CSVELGQGTPGNTIYF
TRBV6-5,-,-,TRBJ1-1,TGTGCCAGCAGTACCCTTGGGGGAGCTACTGAAGCTTTCTTT,CASSTLGGATEAFF
TRBV10-2,TRBD2,-,TRBJ2-5,TGCGCCAGCAGTACCCTAGCGGGAGGATCTCAAGAGACCCAGTACTTC,CASSTLAGGSQETQYF
TRBV7-8,-,many,TRBJ2-5,TGTGCCAGCAGCTTCGATGGGGGGGGCCTTCAAGAGACCCAGTACTTC,CASSFDGGGLQETQYF
TRBV7-8,-,once,TRBJ2-7,TGTGCCAGCAGCAAAGAAGGGGACCGCTACGAGCAGTACTTC,CASSKEGDRYEQYF
TRBV2,-,few,TRBJ2-7,TGTGCCAGCGGGGTGAACGAGCAGTACTTC,CASGVNEQYF
TRBV20-1,TRBD1,many,TRBJ1-5,TGCAGTGCTAGTCGGGACAGCGTGGCCAATCAGCCCCAGCATTTT,CSASRDSVANQPQHF
TRBV5-1,-,many,TRBJ1-1,TGCGCCAGCAGCCCAGAAGGTAGCGACACTGAAGCTTTCTTT,CASSPEGSDTEAFF
TRBV10-3,-,many,TRBJ1-5,TGTGCCATCAGAGGACTCAGCAATCAGCCCCAGCATTTT,CAIRGLSNQPQHF
TRBV5-1,TRBD2,few,TRBJ2-2,TGTGCCAGCAGCCCGTACCGGGAGGGCCACACCGGGGAGCTGTTTTTT,CASSPYREGHTGELFF
TRBV2,-,-,TRBJ2-7,TGTGCCAGCAGTGACTCGACAGGTACCTACGAGCAGTACTTC,CASSDSTGTYEQYF
TRBV4-1,-,few,TRBJ1-2,TGCGCCAGCAGCCAAGTCCCGGCAGGGGACTATGGCTACACCTTC,CASSQVPAGDYGYTF
TRBV5-1,TRBD2,many,TRBJ2-5,TGTGCCAGCAGCTTAGGACTAGCGGGAATCCAAGAGACCCAGTACTTC,CASSLGLAGIQETQYF
TRBV20-1,-,many,TRBJ2-7,TGCAGTGCTAGAGGTCTAATCGACGAGCAGTACTTC,CSARGLIDEQYF
TRBV24-1,-,many,TRBJ1-5,TGTGCCACCCAACAGCAGGGATTTCAGCCCCAGCATTTT,CATQQQGFQPQHF
TRBV2,-,-,TRBJ2-7,TGTGCCAGCAGTGAACCACAGTCCTACGAGCAGTACTTC,CASSEPQSYEQYF
TRBV6-5,TRBD1,few,TRBJ1-5,TGTGCCAGCAGTTACTCTTTGGGACAGGGGGCAAGGCAGCCCCAGCATTTT,CASSYSLGQGARQPQHF
TRBV7-8,-,many,TRBJ2-5,TGTGCCAGCAGTCCATACCAGCAGCTCGGTGAGACCCAGTACTTC,CASSPYQQLGETQYF
TRBV7-9,-,-,TRBJ2-5,TGTGCCAGCAGCCACGGCCGAGCGACCCAGTACTTC,CASSHGRATQYF
TRBV6-5,TRBD1,few,TRBJ2-7,TGTGCCAGCAGTGGGCAGGGGGCGGTTAACGAGCAGTACTTC,CASSGQGAVNEQYF
TRBV6-1,-,-,TRBJ1-1,TGTGCCAGCAGTCGAAGTAGTATGAACACTGAAGCTTTCTTT,CASSRSSMNTEAFF
TRBV5-1,TRBD1,many,TRBJ2-2,TGCGCCAGCAGGATGGGACAGAGGAACACCGGGGAGCTGTTTTTT,CASRMGQRNTGELFF
TRBV5-8,-,many,TRBJ1-4,TGTGCCAGCAGCTTGGATGCAGCAACTAATGAAAAACTGTTTTTT,CASSLDAATNEKLFF
TRBV7-2,TRBD1,many,TRBJ2-5,TGTGCCAGCAGCCGATACTTGGGACAGGGGGACTTC,CASSRYLGQGDF
TRBV7-8,-,many,TRBJ2-7,TGTGCCAGCAGCTTTACTGGAAGTGGGGGCGAGCAGTACTTC,CASSFTGSGGEQYF
TRBV20-1,-,many,TRBJ1-5,TGCAGTGCTAGGGTATATGTGGGCAATCAGCCCCAGCATTTT,CSARVYVGNQPQHF
TRBV10-2,TRBD2,many,TRBJ2-7,TGCGCCAGCAGTGCCGGACTAGCGAGCTACGAGCAGTACTTC,CASSAGLASYEQYF
TRBV7-9,-,-,TRBJ2-5,TGTGCCAGCAGCTTGGTGGGGCAAATGGGGACCCAGTACTTC,CASSLVGQMGTQYF
TRBV5-4,-,-,TRBJ2-7,TGTGCCAGCAGTTACTCGGCGCACTACGAGCAGTACTTC,CASSYSAHYEQYF
TRBV24-1,TRBD2,many,TRBJ2-5,TGTGCCACCAGTGAACTTGGACTAGCGGGAAGGGAGACCCAGTACTTC,CATSELGLAGRETQYF
TRBV7-8,-,many,TRBJ1-2,TGTGCCAGCAGCTCATTCCCGAAGGGGACCTGGGAGGGCTACACCTTC,CASSSFPKGTWEGYTF
TRBV6-5,TRBD1,few,TRBJ1-2,TGTGCCAGCAGGTCCTCCGGGACAGGGGCTTTTGAGGGCTACACCTTC,CASRSSGTGAFEGYTF
TRBV7-8,TRBD1,-,TRBJ1-5,TGTGCCAGCAGCTGGGACAGGCGACTCAATCAGCCCCAGCATTTT,CASSWDRRLNQPQHF
TRBV19,-,many,TRBJ1-1,TGTGCCAGTAACTCCGGACGGGAGAACACTGAAGCTTTCTTT,CASNSGRENTEAFF
TRBV9,TRBD1,many,TRBJ1-1,TGTGCCAGCAGCGAGAGGCCGGGACAGGGAGGCGGAATGAACACTGAAGCTTTCTTT,CASSERPGQGGGMNTEAFF
TRBV5-1,-,many,TRBJ1-2,TGCGCCAGCAGCTTGTTCGGGGGAATGGATGGCTACACCTTC,CASSLFGGMDGYTF
TRBV19,-,many,TRBJ2-5,TGTGCCAGTAGATCCAAACGGGCAGGCCAAGAGACCCAGTACTTC,CASRSKRAGQETQYF
TRBV7-9,-,many,TRBJ2-7,TGTGCCAGCAGCCCGGCGGGCGAAATCGAGCAGTACTTC,CASSPAGEIEQYF
TRBV6-2/TRBV6-3,-,many,TRBJ2-7,TGTGCCAGCAGTGTCCGGGGGCCGGGAGAGCAGTACTTC,CASSVRGPGEQYF
TRBV11-2,-,many,TRBJ2-7,TGTGCCAGCAGCCTCCTACCAGAGGGGTCCTCCTACGAGCAGTACTTC,CASSLLPEGSSYEQYF
TRBV20-1,TRBD2,many,TRBJ2-7,TGCAGTGCTAGACTAGCGGCTCTCTACGAGCAGTACTTC,CSARLAALYEQYF
TRBV4-3,-,many,TRBJ1-1,TGCGCCAGCAGCTCGCACGGGGACGGGAAAGCTTTCTTT,CASSSHGDGKAFF
TRBV5-5,-,many,TRBJ2-5,TGTGCCAGCAGCTTGCTGCTAGCAATGGAGACCCAGTACTTC,CASSLLLAMETQYF
TRBV15,TRBD1,many,TRBJ1-5,TGTGCCACCAGAGGACAGGGGTTTGATCAGCCCCAGCATTTT,CATRGQGFDQPQHF
TRBV15,-,-,TRBJ1-6,TGTGCCACCAGTGTCAACCGGGGGGCTTATTCACCCCTCCACTTT,CATSVNRGAYSPLHF
TRBV29-1,-,-,TRBJ2-3,TGCAGCGTTGAAGATGGCAGGGCGGGCACAGATACGCAGTATTTT,CSVEDGRAGTDTQYF